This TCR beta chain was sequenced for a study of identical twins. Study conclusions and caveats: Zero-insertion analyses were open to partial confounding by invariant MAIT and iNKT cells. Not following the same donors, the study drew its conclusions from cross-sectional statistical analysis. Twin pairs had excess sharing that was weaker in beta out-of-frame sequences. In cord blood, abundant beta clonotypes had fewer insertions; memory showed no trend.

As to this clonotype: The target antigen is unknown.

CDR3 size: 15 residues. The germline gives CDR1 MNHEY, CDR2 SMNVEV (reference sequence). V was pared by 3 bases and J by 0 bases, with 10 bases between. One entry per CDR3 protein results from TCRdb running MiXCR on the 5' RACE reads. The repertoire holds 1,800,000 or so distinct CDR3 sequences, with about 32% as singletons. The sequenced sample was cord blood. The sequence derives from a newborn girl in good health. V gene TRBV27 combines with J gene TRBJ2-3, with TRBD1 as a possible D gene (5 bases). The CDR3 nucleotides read TGTGCCAGCAGTTTTTCGACAGTGAGCACAGATACGCAGTATTTT. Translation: CASSFSTVSTDTQYF.